A single sample gave rise to the 27 T cell receptor beta chains below, sequenced in a study of blood T cell repertoires in COVID-19. Here immunoSEQ multiplex PCR was the method, and the copy in TCRdb shows in-frame clones only, minus some. The repertoire consists of over 200,000 clones, with 90% occurring once and the leading ten covering 2% to 3%. Sequencing was performed on peripheral blood. Receptors were obtained from a man aged 25-45 years with COVID-19, enrolled during active disease.

The rearrangement joins TRBV6-2 or TRBV6-3 to TRBJ1-1; weak D call: TRBD1 (6 bases). Looked up from germline, CDR1 is MNHEY and CDR2 is SVGEGT. Between the trimmed V and J ends, which lost 5 bases and 4 bases, there was a span of 14 bases. This CDR3 comprises 14 residues. The CDR3 nucleotides are TGTGCCAGCAGTGCCCAGGGGATGGGCACTGAAGCTTTCTTT. This sequence encodes CASSAQGMGTEAFF.

This chain links TRBV29-1 with TRBJ1-1; 7 positions match TRBD1. V lost 7 bases and J lost 1; bases outside the gene matches: 6. CDR3 length: 13 residues. Germline CDR1 is SQVTM and CDR2 is ANQGSEA. For the CDR3, the DNA is TGCAGCGCCGTGGGACAGAAGAACACTGAAGCTTTCTTT. Protein product: CSAVGQKNTEAFF. The full variable domain, with the rest looked up from reference TRBV29-1 and TRBJ1-1, is SAVISQKPSRDICQRGTSLTIQCQVDSQVTMMFWYRQQPGQSLTLIATANQGSEATYESGFVIDKFPISRPNLTFSTLTVSNMSPEDSSIYLCSAVGQKNTEAFFGQGTRLTVV.

The rearrangement links TRBV5-6 to TRBJ1-2, with a tentative D call TRBD1 (6 bases). V lost 4 bases to trimming and J lost 2 bases, with 9 bases between them. The CDR3 runs to 13 residues. Germline CDR1 reads SGHDT; CDR2 reads YYEEEE. CDR3 coding DNA: TGTGCCAGCAGCCAAGACAGGAACTATGGCTACACCTTC. Its translation is CASSQDRNYGYTF.

V and J are TRBV11-3 and TRBJ1-3, with 7 bases fitting TRBD1. V lost 3 bases to trimming and J lost 0 bases; unmatched junction nucleotides: 2. This CDR3 contains 15 residues. Germline V lookup: CDR1 SGHNT, CDR2 YENEEA. Written as DNA, the CDR3 is TGTGCCAGCAGCTTGGGGGACAGCTCTGGAAACACCATATATTTT. Residues: CASSLGDSSGNTIYF. The full variable domain, completed using reference TRBV11-3 and TRBJ1-3, is EAGVVQSPRYKIIEKKQPVAFWCNPISGHNTLYWYLQNLGQGPELLIRYENEEAVDDSQLPKDRFSAERLKGVDSTLKIQPAELGDSAVYLCASSLGDSSGNTIYFGEGSWLTVV.

This clone has only one observation. The rearrangement joins TRBV18 to TRBJ2-7; weak D call: TRBD2 (5 bases). The CDR3 loop spans 14 amino acids. Germline assignment: CDR1 KGHSH and CDR2 LQKENI. Trimming pared 0 bases from V and 3 bases from J, leaving 9 bases between. The CDR3 region is CASSPPWRFYEQYF. The CDR3 DNA follows: TGTGCCAGCTCACCACCGTGGAGGTTCTACGAGCAGTACTTC. The entire variable domain, with the rest obtained from reference TRBV18 and TRBJ2-7, is as follows: NAGVMQNPRHLVRRRGQEARLRCSPMKGHSHVYWYRQLPEEGLKFMVYLQKENIIDESGMPKERFSAEFPKEGPSILRIQQVVRGDSAAYFCASSPPWRFYEQYFGPGTRLTVT.

This chain joins TRBV3-1 (or the pseudogene TRBV3-2) and TRBJ2-1; 9 bases are a match to TRBD1. The CDR3 has 18 amino acids. Germline lookup yields CDR1 LGHDT and CDR2 YNNKEL (reference sequence). After removal of 3 bases from V and 2 bases from J, the junction contained 11 bases not matched to a gene. The CDR3 DNA is TGTGCCAGCAGCCACGTCCCGGGACAGGGTAAGGCCTACAATGAGCAGTTCTTC. Protein: CASSHVPGQGKAYNEQFF.

This chain links TRBV3-1 (or the pseudogene TRBV3-2) with TRBJ1-2; 8 bases align to TRBD1. V shed 4 bases and J 2 bases; nucleotides not matched to a gene: 3. The CDR3 totals 14 residues. CDR1 is LGHDT, CDR2 YNNKEL, per germline (reference sequence). CDR3 in DNA: TGTGCCAGCAGCCTACGGACAGGGAACTATGGCTACACCTTC. Amino acid sequence: CASSLRTGNYGYTF.

The chain uses TRBV27 and TRBJ1-1; 7 bases are shared with TRBD1. The germline V gene encodes CDR1 MNHEY and CDR2 SMNVEV (reference sequence). V lost 9 bases to trimming and J lost 9 bases; unmatched junction nucleotides: 10. The CDR3 covers 12 residues. For the CDR3, the DNA is TGTGCCAGTCTAACGGGACAGAACAAAGCTTTCTTT. Translated: CASLTGQNKAFF.

This sequence joins TRBV25-1 and TRBJ1-2; D gene ambiguous. V was trimmed by 4 bases and J by 4 bases, leaving 7 bases between them. The CDR3 totals 12 residues. In germline, CDR1 is MGHDK, CDR2 SYGVNS. The CDR3 is CASSGGSYGYTF. DNA for the CDR3: TGTGCCAGCAGTGGAGGCAGCTATGGCTACACCTTC.

The rearrangement joins TRBV7-9 to TRBJ1-1, with 7 bases fitting TRBD1. V was clipped by 6 bases and J by 0 bases; unmatched bases: 10. The CDR3 is 16 amino acids. Germline CDR1 and CDR2: SEHNR and FQNEAQ (reference sequence). The CDR3 bases are TGTGCCAGCAGGCCACAGGGGTGGTTGATGAACACTGAAGCTTTCTTT. This encodes CASRPQGWLMNTEAFF.

This chain connects TRBV27 to TRBJ1-1; D remains unclear. With 1 base removed from V and 4 bases from J, the gap between germline ends came to 7 bases. Per germline, CDR1 MNHEY and CDR2 SMNVEV (reference sequence). The CDR3 is 13 residues long. CDR3 nucleotide sequence: TGTGCCAGCAGTTTATTTAGAAGCACTGAAGCTTTCTTT. This gives the protein CASSLFRSTEAFF.

The chain couples TRBV7-9 to TRBJ1-2; 9 positions match TRBD1. J lost 4 bases, V lost 6 bases, and 21 bases had no gene match. Germline V gene data show CDR1 as SEHNR and CDR2 as FQNEAQ (reference sequence). The CDR3 contains 19 residues. CDR3 nucleotides: TGTGCCAGCAGTCCAGGGGCCCCCGGGACAGGGCGTTTGTTCTATGGCTACACCTTC. Amino acid sequence: CASSPGAPGTGRLFYGYTF. Using reference TRBV7-9 and TRBJ1-2 for the parts outside the CDR3, the full variable domain is DTGVSQNPRHKITKRGQNVTFRCDPISEHNRLYWYRQTLGQGPEFLTYFQNEAQLEKSRLLSDRFSAERPKGSFSTLEIQRTEQGDSAMYLCASSPGAPGTGRLFYGYTFGSGTRLTVV.

The rearrangement joins TRBV20-1 to TRBJ2-1, with a possible D match to TRBD1 (6 bases). CDR1 is DFQATT, CDR2 SNEGSKA, per germline (reference sequence). The CDR3 is 11 amino acids. The V end lost 4 bases, the J end lost 7 bases, and 8 bases lay between the germline ends. CDR3 in amino acids: CSAMRGNEQFF. The DNA of the CDR3 is TGCAGTGCTATGAGGGGGAATGAGCAGTTCTTC.

The rearrangement uses TRBV5-4 and TRBJ2-5; 10 nucleotides match TRBD1. V gave up 4 bases and J gave up 0 bases; unmatched junction bases: 3. The CDR3 runs 15 residues. From germline, CDR1 is SGHNT and CDR2 YYREEE (reference sequence). The CDR3 sequence: CASSPGQGDQETQYF. The CDR3 region has the DNA TGTGCCAGCAGCCCTGGACAGGGGGACCAAGAGACCCAGTACTTC.

The J gene is TRBJ2-7, the V gene TRBV10-3; 16 bases map to TRBD2. Trimming took 4 bases from V and 4 from J; bases not matched to a gene: 10. The CDR3 spans 18 residues. The germline V gene has CDR1 ENHRY and CDR2 SYGVKD. The CDR3 protein is CAISVREGLAGGKYEQYF. The CDR3 DNA reads as TGTGCCATCAGTGTTCGGGAGGGACTAGCGGGAGGGAAGTACGAGCAGTACTTC.

The CDR3 region is CASSAYKRADYGYTF. The CDR3 DNA is TGTGCCAGTAGTGCGTACAAAAGAGCGGACTATGGCTACACCTTC. The rearrangement links TRBV19 to TRBJ1-2; no clear D gene. This CDR3 comprises 15 residues. Trimming shortened V by 5 bases and J by 3 bases, and 16 bases separated the two germline ends. Germline lookup yields CDR1 LNHDA and CDR2 SQIVND (reference sequence).

This chain joins TRBV7-2 and TRBJ1-1; possible D gene TRBD1, 6 bases. Germline-derived CDR1 and CDR2 are SGHTA and FQGNSA. The CDR3 sequence is 17 residues long. Trimming pared 5 bases from V and 1 base from J, leaving 20 bases between. CDR3 DNA: TGTGCCAGCAGCCTGGGAAACCGCGGGGGACAGAACACTGAAGCTTTCTTT. Translated, it gives CASSLGNRGGQNTEAFF.

The chain couples TRBV5-5 to TRBJ1-2; 9 nucleotides agree with TRBD1. V lost 0 bases to trimming and J lost 4 bases; unmatched junction nucleotides: 7. The CDR3 runs 16 residues. Germline V gives CDR1 SGHKS, CDR2 YYEKEE (reference sequence). Here the CDR3 DNA reads TGTGCCAGCAGCTTGGCGGGACAGGGAATAATCTATGGCTACACCTTC. It codes for CASSLAGQGIIYGYTF.

This clone has only a few counts. V usage is TRBV15 and J usage is TRBJ2-7, with D perhaps TRBD1 (5 bases). CDR3 length: 15 residues. V was shortened by 0 bases and J by 2 bases, with 11 bases between the two germline ends. Germline CDR1 reads LNHNV; CDR2 reads YYDKDF (reference sequence). This chain's CDR3 is CATSRDRANPYEQYF. CDR3 DNA sequence: TGTGCCACCAGCAGAGACAGGGCTAATCCCTACGAGCAGTACTTC.

This rearrangement joins TRBV28 to TRBJ2-2; no reliable D call. Between the trimmed V and J ends, which lost 5 bases and 0 bases, there was a span of 7 bases. CDR3 length: 14 amino acids. The germline V gene has CDR1 MDHEN and CDR2 SYDVKM. This chain's CDR3 is CASSEHANTGELFF. CDR3 nucleotides: TGTGCCAGCAGTGAACACGCGAACACCGGGGAGCTGTTTTTT.

The gene calls are TRBV28 and TRBJ2-2, with D possibly being TRBD1 (6 bases). This CDR3 is 15 amino acids long. CDR1 and CDR2 (germline): MDHEN, SYDVKM. V dropped 3 bases and J dropped 4 bases, with 12 bases sitting between them. CDR3 in amino acids: CASSFGGAGTGELFF. The CDR3 bases are TGTGCCAGCAGTTTTGGGGGCGCGGGCACCGGGGAGCTGTTTTTT.

The chain combines TRBV27 with TRBJ2-6, with D tentatively TRBD1 (6 bases). Per the germline V gene, CDR1 is MNHEY and CDR2 is SMNVEV (reference sequence). The CDR3 extends over 16 amino acids. V was trimmed by 6 bases and J by 0 bases, leaving 12 bases between them. The CDR3, as DNA: TGTGCCAGCAGATCCCAGGGGACCTCTGGGGCCAACGTCCTGACTTTC. Residues: CASRSQGTSGANVLTF.

This chain uses TRBV27 with TRBJ1-3; tentatively, D is TRBD1 (5 bases). Germline loops: CDR1 MNHEY, CDR2 SMNVEV (reference sequence). Trimming stripped 0 bases from V and 4 bases from J, with 16 bases between. This CDR3 spans 17 amino acids. DNA for the CDR3: TGTGCCAGCAGTTTATCGTTTAATGCAGGGCGCGGAAACACCATATATTTT. It is translated as CASSLSFNAGRGNTIYF.

This chain links TRBV5-1 with TRBJ2-2, with D possibly TRBD2 on 5 matching bases. V lost 3 bases and J 1 base, leaving 13 bases between the germline ends. Germline V gene lookup returns CDR1 SGHRS and CDR2 YFSETQ. The CDR3 runs to 16 residues. The CDR3 loop reads CASSSAGLRNTGELFF. In nucleotides, the CDR3 is TGCGCCAGCAGCTCGGCCGGACTGCGGAACACCGGGGAGCTGTTTTTT.

V is TRBV10-1 and J is TRBJ1-2; TRBD1 matches at 8 bases. The germline gives CDR1 WNHNN, CDR2 SYGVQD (reference sequence). The CDR3 has 19 residues. V trimming: 5 bases; J trimming: 1 base; junction bases outside the gene matches: 18. The CDR3 DNA reads as TGCGCCAGCAGTATAACAGAGAACTCGACAGGGGAATATAACTATGGCTACACCTTC. It yields the protein CASSITENSTGEYNYGYTF.

This clone appeared once. The rearrangement links TRBV29-1 to TRBJ2-3; D is ambiguous. This CDR3 comprises 12 residues. Germline V CDR1 and CDR2: SQVTM, ANQGSEA. Trimming shortened V by 3 bases and J by 7 bases, and 11 bases separated the two germline ends. The CDR3 nucleotides read TGCAGCGTTGAGGTCGTGACAAATACGCAGTATTTT. Its protein product is CSVEVVTNTQYF.

The V call is TRBV28, the J call TRBJ1-5; 7 bases align to TRBD1. The germline V gene encodes CDR1 MDHEN and CDR2 SYDVKM. Trimming at V came to 9 bases and at J to 3 bases, leaving 5 bases not matched to a gene. This CDR3 is 13 amino acids long. The DNA of the CDR3 is TGTGCCAGTTGGGGACAGTCCAATCAGCCCCAGCATTTT. It translates to CASWGQSNQPQHF.